These T cell receptor beta chains were read from a single sample in a study of human T cells and chemical hapten exposure. TCRdb recomputed calls from the 5' RACE reads with MiXCR, one row per CDR3 protein. The sample has roughly 110,000 distinct CDR3 sequences, approximately 19% seen once; the top ten hold 2.8%. These receptors were obtained from a human donor in good health. Each CDR3 is given with its conserved first and last residue. The D gene is left open where the match is weak. Rows give clone size only sometimes, using once, few, many, or a class for an expanded clone.

cdr3_length	v_call	j_call	clone_size	d_call	cdr3_nt	cdr3_aa
15	TRBV9	TRBJ2-7	-	TRBD1	TGTGCCAGCAGCGTGGTCCTGACAGGGAACTACGAGCAGTACTTC	CASSVVLTGNYEQYF
14	TRBV20-1	TRBJ2-3	few	-	TGCAGTGCTAGAGATCTAACTAACACAGATACGCAGTATTTT	CSARDLTNTDTQYF
16	TRBV7-3	TRBJ2-3	few	TRBD1	TGTGCCAGCAGCTTATCGGGACAGGGTTATTTTGTTACGCAGTATTTT	CASSLSGQGYFVTQYF
17	TRBV6-5	TRBJ2-2	-	TRBD2	TGTGCCAGCAGCCGACTAGCGGGAGGGCCACGAACCGGGGAGCTGTTTTTT	CASSRLAGGPRTGELFF
18	TRBV4-1	TRBJ2-3	few	TRBD2	TGCGCCAGCAGCCAAGATTCGGCGGGGGGCGTGAATGAGGATACGCAGTATTTT	CASSQDSAGGVNEDTQYF
15	TRBV27	TRBJ1-1	many	-	TGTGCCAGCAGTTTATCACCAGGGATGAACACTGAAGCTTTCTTT	CASSLSPGMNTEAFF
16	TRBV28	TRBJ2-2	-	TRBD1	TGTGCCAGCAATCTACCGGGACAGGGAGAAGTAGGGGAGCTGTTTTTT	CASNLPGQGEVGELFF
20	TRBV4-1	TRBJ2-4	few	TRBD2	TGCGCCAGCAGCCAAGCCGGAGCCGGGGAGGGGCTGCTAGCCAAAAACATTCAGTACTTC	CASSQAGAGEGLLAKNIQYF
13	TRBV7-9	TRBJ1-1	few	-	TGTGCCAGCAGCTTTGTGTCAGGGAATGAAGCTTTCTTT	CASSFVSGNEAFF
14	TRBV7-9	TRBJ2-3	few	TRBD1	TGTGCCAGCAGCGTAGGGGGCCCGGCAGATACGCAGTATTTT	CASSVGGPADTQYF
18	TRBV18	TRBJ2-5	few	TRBD2	TGTGCCAGCTCACCCCTAGCGGGCGGCCCGATTACACAAGAGACCCAGTACTTC	CASSPLAGGPITQETQYF
14	TRBV6-5	TRBJ1-5	once	-	TGTGCCAGCAGTTACTCGAAGAGCAATCAGCCCCAGCATTTT	CASSYSKSNQPQHF
21	TRBV5-1	TRBJ1-6	-	-	TGCGCCAGCACCTTGCGTGGAGGAGGAACGGCTTCAGAGCCCTATAATTCACCCCTCCACTTT	CASTLRGGGTASEPYNSPLHF
15	TRBV3-1	TRBJ1-1	once	-	TGTGCCAGCAGCCAAGAGTCAACAGTGAACACTGAAGCTTTCTTT	CASSQESTVNTEAFF
14	TRBV11-2	TRBJ1-5	few	TRBD1	TGTGCCAGCAGCCCGGACAGGGTCGGTCAGCCCCAGCATTTT	CASSPDRVGQPQHF
19	TRBV6-8	TRBJ2-1	-	TRBD2	TGTGCCAGCAGTTTACGTGTAGGGTCTAGCGGAACCTCCTACAATGAGCAGTTCTTC	CASSLRVGSSGTSYNEQFF
15	TRBV5-1	TRBJ2-5	few	-	TGCGCCAGCAGCTTGGGGGACCCTTACCAAGAGACCCAGTACTTC	CASSLGDPYQETQYF
15	TRBV28	TRBJ2-5	few	-	TGTGCCAGCAGTTTAAGCGGCCAGAAGGCGGTGACCCAGTACTTC	CASSLSGQKAVTQYF
16	TRBV20-1	TRBJ1-1	-	TRBD1	TGCAGTGCTAAAACCGGAGGGACAGGTTTAGTGGCTGAAGCTTTCTTT	CSAKTGGTGLVAEAFF
14	TRBV6-5	TRBJ2-5	-	TRBD1	TGTGCCAGCAGTATACCGGGACAGCAAGAGACCCAGTACTTC	CASSIPGQQETQYF
13	TRBV12-3/TRBV12-4	TRBJ1-5	few	-	TGTGCCAGCAGTTTAGGGCCGGGTCAGCCCCAGCATTTT	CASSLGPGQPQHF
14	TRBV12-3/TRBV12-4	TRBJ2-3	many	-	TGTGCCAGCAGTCCGTACTCGAAAGCGGATACGCAGTATTTT	CASSPYSKADTQYF
14	TRBV28	TRBJ2-7	-	-	TGTGCCAGCAGTTTATACAATACAGGGCGAGAGCAGTACTTC	CASSLYNTGREQYF
12	TRBV20-1	TRBJ2-3	many	-	TGCAGTGCAGACCACAGGGCTGATACGCAGTATTTT	CSADHRADTQYF
16	TRBV4-1	TRBJ1-4	-	-	TGCGCCAGCAGCCCGAACGAGGCAACAACTAATGAAAAACTGTTTTTT	CASSPNEATTNEKLFF
16	TRBV5-6	TRBJ2-7	-	TRBD2	TGTGCCAGCAGCCACCCCAGGACTAGCGGGATCCACGAGCAGTACTTC	CASSHPRTSGIHEQYF
11	TRBV29-1	TRBJ1-2	-	-	TGCAGCGTTGGAGGGAACGATGGCTACACCTTC	CSVGGNDGYTF
15	TRBV7-3	TRBJ2-1	-	TRBD2	TGTGCCAGCAGCTTAACGGCGGGAGCGAACAATGAGCAGTTCTTC	CASSLTAGANNEQFF
18	TRBV7-9	TRBJ2-3	few	TRBD1	TGTGCCAGCAAGAGTCTTGGACAGGTTGTGGAATACACAGATACGCAGTATTTT	CASKSLGQVVEYTDTQYF
13	TRBV2	TRBJ1-4	-	TRBD1	TGTGCCAGCACCCCAGGGGGCCCTGAAAAACTGTTTTTT	CASTPGGPEKLFF
15	TRBV27	TRBJ1-3	few	-	TGTGCCAGCAGTTTCCAGCCCGGCTCTGGAAACACCATATATTTT	CASSFQPGSGNTIYF
18	TRBV14	TRBJ2-5	-	-	TGTGCCAGCAGCCAATATCGCCCTAGCAGGGTTTGGTTAGAGACCCAGTACTTC	CASSQYRPSRVWLETQYF
13	TRBV28	TRBJ1-3	few	-	TGTGCCAGCAGTTTACCCTCTGGAAACACCATATATTTT	CASSLPSGNTIYF
19	TRBV28	TRBJ2-4	-	TRBD2	TGTGCCAGCAGTTTAAGTGGCCTGTCAGTGCGGGAGGGCCAAAACATTCAGTACTTC	CASSLSGLSVREGQNIQYF
11	TRBV29-1	TRBJ1-1	-	-	TGCAGCGTTTCTAGTAACACTGAAGCTTTCTTT	CSVSSNTEAFF
15	TRBV7-9	TRBJ2-3	-	-	TGTGCCAGCAGACCGAAGCCCGGGCCCTGGAGTACGCAGTATTTT	CASRPKPGPWSTQYF
14	TRBV5-1	TRBJ2-7	few	TRBD1	TGCGCCAGCAGCATGGACAGGGGACCCTACGAGCAGTACTTC	CASSMDRGPYEQYF
13	TRBV5-1	TRBJ2-2	-	-	TGCGCCAGCAGCTTGGCCCACACCGGGGAGCTGTTTTTT	CASSLAHTGELFF
14	TRBV5-1	TRBJ2-1	many	TRBD1	TGCGCCAGCAGCGGGGGACAGTCCTACAATGAGCAGTTCTTC	CASSGGQSYNEQFF
16	TRBV15	TRBJ2-7	-	TRBD1	TGTGCCACCAGCAGAGCCGGGGACAGGAGAGGCTACGAGCAGTACTTC	CATSRAGDRRGYEQYF
14	TRBV7-2	TRBJ2-1	-	TRBD2	TGTGCCACTACCACTAGCGGCCTTTACAATGAGCAGTTCTTC	CATTTSGLYNEQFF
12	TRBV29-1	TRBJ2-1	-	TRBD1	TGCAGCTCCTCGGACAGGGGGACTGAGCAGTTCTTC	CSSSDRGTEQFF
12	TRBV20-1	TRBJ2-3	-	-	TGCAGTGCTCCTTCCGGGGCAGATACGCAGTATTTT	CSAPSGADTQYF
14	TRBV18	TRBJ2-3	-	TRBD1	TGTGCCAGCTCAGCTCAGGGGGCGGCGGATACGCAGTATTTT	CASSAQGAADTQYF
15	TRBV12-3/TRBV12-4	TRBJ2-5	-	-	TGTGCCAGCAGTTCCCAGGGGCGGAAGAAAGAGACCCAGTACTTC	CASSSQGRKKETQYF
14	TRBV2	TRBJ1-1	-	TRBD1	TGTGCCAGCAGTGAGGAGACAGGGGGCACTGAAGCTTTCTTT	CASSEETGGTEAFF
14	TRBV28	TRBJ1-5	-	-	TGTGCCACCCAAGTGGTGGGGCCGGGGCAGCCCCAGCATTTT	CATQVVGPGQPQHF
20	TRBV10-2	TRBJ1-5	once	-	TGCGCCAGCAGTGAGGCACAGGGAGCTGGCGGGCCTTCGCACAATCAGCCCCAGCATTTT	CASSEAQGAGGPSHNQPQHF
14	TRBV5-1	TRBJ2-7	few	TRBD1	TGCGCCAGCAGCTTGAGGACAGGGTTGTCCGAGCAGTACTTC	CASSLRTGLSEQYF
17	TRBV28	TRBJ2-2	-	-	TGTGCCAGCAGTCCAAGACATAGCTTCATCAACACCGGGGAGCTGTTTTTT	CASSPRHSFINTGELFF
12	TRBV30	TRBJ1-2	-	-	TGTGCCTGGCTACGATCGGGCTATGGCTACACCTTC	CAWLRSGYGYTF
12	TRBV29-1	TRBJ1-1	few	-	TGCAGCGTAAGGGGACAGAACACTGAAGCTTTCTTT	CSVRGQNTEAFF
16	TRBV29-1	TRBJ2-3	once	TRBD2	TGCAGCGTATGTCCGGGACTAGCGGCTAGCACAGATACGCAGTATTTT	CSVCPGLAASTDTQYF
16	TRBV7-9	TRBJ2-4	-	-	TGTGCCAGCAGCTTCCCCCCGGGACACGGGGGGTACATTCAGTACTTC	CASSFPPGHGGYIQYF
12	TRBV30	TRBJ2-3	-	-	TGTGCCTGGAGTGACCTGGGAGCTACGCAGTATTTT	CAWSDLGATQYF
14	TRBV20-1	TRBJ1-2	few	TRBD1	TGCAGTGCTCTGGGACAGGAAGTTAGGTATGGCTACACCTTC	CSALGQEVRYGYTF
13	TRBV28	TRBJ1-2	many	-	TGTGCCAGCAGCCCAACACTTATCTATGGCTACACCTTC	CASSPTLIYGYTF
16	TRBV28	TRBJ2-1	many	TRBD2	TGTGCCAGCAGTTCGCCAGCGGGAGGCCCCTACAATGAGCAGTTCTTC	CASSSPAGGPYNEQFF